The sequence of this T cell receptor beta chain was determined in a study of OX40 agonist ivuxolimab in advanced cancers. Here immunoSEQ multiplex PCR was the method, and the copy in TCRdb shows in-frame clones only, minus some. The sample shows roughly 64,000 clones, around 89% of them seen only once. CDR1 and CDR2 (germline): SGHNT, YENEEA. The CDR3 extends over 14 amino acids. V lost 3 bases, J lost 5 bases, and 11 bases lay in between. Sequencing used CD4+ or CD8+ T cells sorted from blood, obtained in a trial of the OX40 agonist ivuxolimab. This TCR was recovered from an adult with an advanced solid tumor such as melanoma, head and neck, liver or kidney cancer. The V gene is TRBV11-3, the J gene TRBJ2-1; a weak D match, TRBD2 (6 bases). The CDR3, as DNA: TGTGCCAGCAGCTTCCGGGACTCAAACAATGAGCAGTTCTTC. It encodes CASSFRDSNNEQFF.